The following is a T cell receptor (beta chain) sequence with its context. Its cognate antigen is unknown. This specimen belongs to a study of shared clonotypes between healthy human individuals. The data were produced by immunoSEQ multiplex PCR, yet TCRdb's version contains in-frame clones alone and is incomplete. The sample includes 550,000 to 650,000 clones, approximately 96% of them seen just once. Notes on the study in general: Sequencing depth was a factor that was expected to affect clonotype sharing among donors. Exclusively blood specimens were collected; tissue repertoires likely differ. Few donors restricted represented genetic and exposure-history diversity. Incomplete sequencing of sorted subsets was indicated by rarefaction despite large depth.

Naive-designated CD8 cells lacked CD45RO, were positively enriched for CCR7, and omitted terminally differentiated effector memory CD45RA+ cells. The sample taken for sequencing was naive CD8+ T cells sorted from blood. The receptor comes from a woman aged 25-40 years in good health.

Written as DNA, the CDR3 is TGTGCCACCAGCAGGGCCGGGACTCTTGCCGACCGCAATCAGCCCCAGCATTTT. As protein: CATSRAGTLADRNQPQHF. The chain recombines TRBV15 with TRBJ1-5; D is perhaps TRBD1 (5 bases). The V gene's germline CDR1 is LNHNV and CDR2 YYDKDF (reference sequence). The CDR3 spans 18 residues. V gave up 3 bases and J gave up 2 bases, with 20 bases separating them.